The 20 T cell receptor beta chains below were found in one sample sequenced in a study of T cell repertoires in aging, cancer and after chemotherapy. TCR beta rearrangements were amplified from peripheral blood genomic DNA. TRB rearrangements spanning V, D and J were amplified using mixed TRB-A/B primers. TCRdb called the multiplex PCR reads again in MiXCR, with one record for every CDR3 protein. The table shows over a thousand distinct CDR3 sequences, with less than 25% occurring only once. Sequencing was carried out using blood. Every receptor here comes from a human donor with a solid tumor.

By share, this clonotype counts as large. The CDR3 DNA reads TGTGCCAGCAGCCGGACGGCCGGGCCCCTCCACTTT. This sequence encodes CASSRTAGPLHF. The chain links TRBV7-6 to TRBJ1-6; no firm D call. Trimming took off 5 bases at V and 13 bases at J, with 12 bases between the two ends. This CDR3 region has 12 residues. The germline CDR1 and CDR2 sequences are SGHVS and FNYEAQ.

This chain uses TRBV12-3 or TRBV12-4 with TRBJ2-7; D possibly uses TRBD1 or TRBD2 (5 bases each). The CDR3 is made up of 13 amino acids. V was shortened by 6 bases and J by 3 bases, with 12 bases between the two germline ends. DNA for the CDR3: TGTGCCAGCAGCTCGGGACCGAACTACGAGCAGTACTTC. Its translation is CASSSGPNYEQYF.

This rearrangement joins TRBV5-1 to TRBJ2-7, with TRBD1 matching over 7 bases. V dropped 2 bases and J dropped 6; count of bases not matched to a gene: 32. The germline gives CDR1 SGHRS, CDR2 YFSETQ. This CDR3 contains 22 residues. The CDR3 region has the DNA TGCGCCAGCAGCTTAACAATCGCATCGGGACAGTCATCCCGGGGTCTCGGGGTCGAGCAGTACTTC. The encoded protein is CASSLTIASGQSSRGLGVEQYF.

The genes are TRBV20-1 and TRBJ2-5, with 11 bases that match TRBD2. Germline CDR1 is DFQATT and CDR2 is SNEGSKA (reference sequence). J lost 3 bases, V lost 1 base, and 4 bases had no gene match. The CDR3 extends over 15 amino acids. This chain's CDR3 is CSARVAGGGEETQYF. In DNA, the CDR3 is TGCAGTGCTAGAGTAGCGGGGGGGGGGGAAGAGACCCAGTACTTC.

This sequence joins TRBV30 and TRBJ2-7, with 10 bases fitting TRBD1. From germline, CDR1 is GTSNPN and CDR2 SVGIG (reference sequence). V was pared by 3 bases and J by 4 bases, with 9 bases of the junction left unmatched. CDR3 size: 15 residues. This chain's CDR3 is CAWRDPDRGRYEQYF. In DNA form, the CDR3 reads TGTGCCTGGAGGGATCCTGACAGGGGGCGGTACGAGCAGTACTTC.

The rearrangement uses TRBV6-5 and TRBJ1-2; TRBD1 might be the D (6 bases). The germline V gene has CDR1 MNHEY and CDR2 SVGAGI. V lost 1 base and J lost 6, with 21 bases in between. CDR3 size: 17 residues. The CDR3 coding sequence is TGTGCCAGCAGTTACTGGATGGGGGCGGCCCAAGGGGATGGCTACACCTTC. Translating it yields CASSYWMGAAQGDGYTF.

By sample share, this clonotype is medium-sized. This sequence joins TRBV30 and TRBJ2-5, with 7 bases identical to TRBD2. The CDR3 totals 14 residues. CDR1 is GTSNPN and CDR2 is SVGIG in the germline V gene (reference sequence). The V and J ends lost 3 bases and 2 bases, in that order; junction bases with no gene match: 6. The CDR3 region is CAWSPLAVQETQYF. CDR3 DNA sequence: TGTGCCTGGAGCCCGCTAGCGGTACAAGAGACCCAGTACTTC.

This clonotype rates as medium-sized. V and J are TRBV6-4 and TRBJ2-3, with TRBD1 matching over 9 bases. The CDR3 has 15 amino acids. Losses at the gene ends were 6 bases for V and 3 bases for J; bases not matched to a gene: 7. The germline CDR1 and CDR2 sequences are MRHNA and SNTAGT. The CDR3 is CASSSGTGQTDTQYF. The CDR3 nucleotides are TGTGCCAGCAGCTCCGGGACAGGGCAAACAGATACGCAGTATTTT.

This clonotype is medium-sized. This chain joins TRBV20-1 and TRBJ2-5; D is uncertain. The CDR3 length is 11 residues. V was trimmed by 3 bases and J by 2 bases, leaving 4 bases between them. Germline values: CDR1 DFQATT, CDR2 SNEGSKA (reference sequence). The CDR3 protein is CSARDQETQYF. In DNA form, the CDR3 reads TGCAGTGCTAGGGATCAAGAGACCCAGTACTTC.

This clonotype ranks as medium-sized. The chain has TRBV12-5 and TRBJ2-6; the D is unclear. Germline V CDR1 and CDR2: LGHNT, FRNRAP. CDR3 length: 14 amino acids. V lost 6 bases to trimming and J lost 0 bases, with 6 bases between them. The CDR3 region has the DNA TGTGCTAGTGGCCAAGGCTCTGGGGCCAACGTCCTGACTTTC. It translates to CASGQGSGANVLTF. The full variable domain, rest sourced from reference TRBV12-5 and TRBJ2-6, is DARVTQTPRHKVTEMGQEVTMRCQPILGHNTVFWYRQTMMQGLELLAYFRNRAPLDDSGMPKDRFSAEMPDATLATLKIQPSEPRDSAVYFCASGQGSGANVLTFGAGSRLTVL.

In this sample, this clonotype is large. V gene TRBV27 combines with J gene TRBJ2-7, with 9 nucleotides matching TRBD1. Germline values: CDR1 MNHEY, CDR2 SMNVEV (reference sequence). The CDR3 contains 13 residues. V lost 6 bases and J lost 2; bases outside the gene matches: 2. Here the CDR3 reads CASRGQGTYEQYF. The DNA of the CDR3 is TGTGCCAGCAGGGGACAGGGTACCTACGAGCAGTACTTC.

This clonotype is judged medium-sized. The rearrangement joins TRBV30 to TRBJ2-2, with D possibly being TRBD1 (6 bases). This CDR3 contains 13 residues. Germline CDR1 reads GTSNPN; CDR2 reads SVGIG (reference sequence). Trimming stripped 3 bases from V and 6 bases from J, with 11 bases between. This CDR3 reads CAWSEGDPGELFF. The CDR3 nucleotides are TGTGCCTGGAGCGAGGGGGATCCCGGGGAGCTGTTTTTT. Filled out from reference TRBV30 and TRBJ2-2, the complete variable domain reads SQTIHQWPATLVQPVGSPLSLECTVEGTSNPNLYWYRQAAGRGLQLLFYSVGIGQISSEVPQNLSASRPQDRQFILSSKKLLLSDSGFYLCAWSEGDPGELFFGEGSRLTVL.

This rearrangement joins TRBV7-9 to TRBJ2-7; D ambiguous. V dropped 6 bases and J dropped 2 bases, with 17 bases sitting between them. The CDR3 is 15 residues long. Germline CDR1 reads SEHNR; CDR2 reads FQNEAQ (reference sequence). The DNA for the CDR3 is TGTGCCAGCAGTCTTGGGGATCGGATCACCTACGAGCAGTACTTC. As protein: CASSLGDRITYEQYF.

This clonotype was observed a few times. This sequence joins TRBV7-9 and TRBJ2-3; D possibly corresponds to TRBD1 (6 bases). The CDR3 covers 15 residues. The V gene lost 1 base and the J gene lost 4 bases, with 12 bases spanning the gap. Germline CDR1 reads SEHNR; CDR2 reads FQNEAQ (reference sequence). CDR3 sequence: CASSLVRGEADTQYF. In DNA form, the CDR3 reads TGTGCCAGCAGCTTAGTCAGGGGTGAGGCAGATACGCAGTATTTT.

The V gene is TRBV5-6, the J gene TRBJ2-1, with TRBD2 matching over 7 bases. CDR1 is SGHDT, CDR2 YYEEEE, per germline. V lost 1 base, J lost 3 bases, and 7 bases stayed unmatched. The CDR3 has 16 residues. The CDR3 is CASSLLRGGGYNEQFF. The CDR3 DNA follows: TGTGCCAGCAGCTTGTTGCGGGGCGGGGGCTACAATGAGCAGTTCTTC.

This clonotype turned up a few times. J is TRBJ1-1 and V is TRBV6-6; a possible D gene is TRBD1 (6 bases). The germline V gene has CDR1 MNHNY and CDR2 SVGAGI (reference sequence). Trimming removed 0 bases from V and 1 base from J, with 21 bases in between. This CDR3 contains 19 residues. The CDR3 loop is CASSYSGWGHSGRNTEAFF. The CDR3 DNA is TGTGCCAGCAGTTACTCGGGGTGGGGGCATTCGGGGAGGAACACTGAAGCTTTCTTT.

The chain links TRBV11-2 to TRBJ2-3, with D possibly being TRBD1 (5 bases). The CDR3 has 16 residues. CDR1 and CDR2 from the germline V gene are SGHAT and FQNNGV. V lost 2 bases, J lost 4 bases, and 16 bases lay in between. The CDR3 nucleotides read TGTGCCAGCAGCTTATCCCGCGTTGAAGGGGCAGATACGCAGTATTTT. It yields the protein CASSLSRVEGADTQYF. Filled out from reference TRBV11-2 and TRBJ2-3, the complete variable domain reads EAGVAQSPRYKIIEKRQSVAFWCNPISGHATLYWYQQILGQGPKLLIQFQNNGVVDDSQLPKDRFSAERLKGVDSTLKIQPAKLEDSAVYLCASSLSRVEGADTQYFGPGTRLTVL.

This clonotype is categorized as medium-sized (0.01 to 0.1%). V is TRBV27 and J is TRBJ2-7, with D possibly being TRBD1 or TRBD2 (6 bases each). V dropped 7 bases and J dropped 4 bases, with 20 bases sitting between them. The germline V gene encodes CDR1 MNHEY and CDR2 SMNVEV (reference sequence). The CDR3 has 15 amino acids. CDR3 residues: CASTLRGGRVYEQYF. CDR3 in DNA: TGTGCCAGCACCCTGCGAGGGGGGAGAGTTTACGAGCAGTACTTC.

Within the sample, this clonotype is medium-sized (0.01 to 0.1%). V gene TRBV7-9 combines with J gene TRBJ2-7; D call uncertain. Trimming took off 5 bases at V and 6 bases at J, with 17 bases between the two ends. This CDR3 region has 14 residues. In germline, CDR1 is SEHNR, CDR2 FQNEAQ (reference sequence). DNA of the CDR3: TGTGCCAGCAGCCTGCCGAATGGATTCTCCGAGCAGTACTTC. This sequence encodes CASSLPNGFSEQYF.

The chain employs TRBV4-3 and TRBJ1-5; D remains ambiguous. CDR3 length equals 13 residues. Looked up from germline, CDR1 is LGHNA and CDR2 is YSLEER. Trimming removed 1 base from V and 5 bases from J, with 6 bases in between. The CDR3 here is CASSQGLDQPQHF. The CDR3, as DNA: TGCGCCAGCAGCCAAGGGTTAGATCAGCCCCAGCATTTT.